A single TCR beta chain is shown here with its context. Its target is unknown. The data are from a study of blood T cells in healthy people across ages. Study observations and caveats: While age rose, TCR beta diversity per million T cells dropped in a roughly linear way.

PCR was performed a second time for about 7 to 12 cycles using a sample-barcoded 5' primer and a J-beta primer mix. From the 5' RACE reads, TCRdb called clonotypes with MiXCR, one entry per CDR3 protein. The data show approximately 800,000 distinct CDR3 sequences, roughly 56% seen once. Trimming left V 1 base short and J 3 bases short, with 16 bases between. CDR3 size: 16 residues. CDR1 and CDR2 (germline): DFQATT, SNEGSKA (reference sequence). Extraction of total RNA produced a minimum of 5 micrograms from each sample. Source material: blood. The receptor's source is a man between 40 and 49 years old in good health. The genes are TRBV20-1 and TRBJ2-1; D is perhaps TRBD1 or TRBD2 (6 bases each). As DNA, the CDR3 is TGCAGTGCTAGAGTGAGGAGGGGGGCGGACTACAATGAGCAGTTCTTC. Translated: CSARVRRGADYNEQFF.